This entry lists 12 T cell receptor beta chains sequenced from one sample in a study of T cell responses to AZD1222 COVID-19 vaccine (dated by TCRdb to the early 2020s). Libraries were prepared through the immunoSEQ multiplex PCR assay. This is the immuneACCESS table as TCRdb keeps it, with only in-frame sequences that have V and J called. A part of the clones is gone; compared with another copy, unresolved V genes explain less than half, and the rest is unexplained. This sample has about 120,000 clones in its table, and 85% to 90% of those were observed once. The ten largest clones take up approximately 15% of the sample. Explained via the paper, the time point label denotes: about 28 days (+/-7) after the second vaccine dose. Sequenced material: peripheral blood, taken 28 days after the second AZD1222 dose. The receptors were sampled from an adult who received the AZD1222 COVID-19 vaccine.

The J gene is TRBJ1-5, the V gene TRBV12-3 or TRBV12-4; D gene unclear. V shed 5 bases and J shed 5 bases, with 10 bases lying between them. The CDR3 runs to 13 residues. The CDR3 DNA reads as TGTGCCAGCAGTAAAGCAGGCGATCAGCCCCAGCATTTT. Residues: CASSKAGDQPQHF.

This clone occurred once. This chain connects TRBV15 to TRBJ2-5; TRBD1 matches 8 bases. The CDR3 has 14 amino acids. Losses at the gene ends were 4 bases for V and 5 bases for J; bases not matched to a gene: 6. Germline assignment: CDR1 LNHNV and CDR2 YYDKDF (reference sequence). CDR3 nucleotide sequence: TGTGCCACCAGCAAGACAGGGGCTGGGGAGACCCAGTACTTC. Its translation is CATSKTGAGETQYF.

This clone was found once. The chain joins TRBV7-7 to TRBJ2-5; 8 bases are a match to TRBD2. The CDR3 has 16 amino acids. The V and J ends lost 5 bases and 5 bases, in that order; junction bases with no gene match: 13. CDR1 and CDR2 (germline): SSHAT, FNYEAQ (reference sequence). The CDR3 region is CASSRGDPREGETQYF. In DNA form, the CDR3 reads TGTGCCAGCAGCAGGGGGGACCCTCGGGAGGGCGAGACCCAGTACTTC.

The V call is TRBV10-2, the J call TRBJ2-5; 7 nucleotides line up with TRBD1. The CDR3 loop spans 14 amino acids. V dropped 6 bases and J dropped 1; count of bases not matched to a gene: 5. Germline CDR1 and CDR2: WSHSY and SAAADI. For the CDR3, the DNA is TGCGCCAGCAGCCTACAGGGGCTCCAAGAGACCCAGTACTTC. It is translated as CASSLQGLQETQYF.

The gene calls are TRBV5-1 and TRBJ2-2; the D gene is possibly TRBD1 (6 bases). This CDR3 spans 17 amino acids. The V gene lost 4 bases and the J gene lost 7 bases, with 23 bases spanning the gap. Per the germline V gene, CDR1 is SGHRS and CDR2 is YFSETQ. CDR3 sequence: CASSPGGGRLFGGELFF. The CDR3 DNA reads TGCGCCAGCAGCCCTGGGGGCGGGCGGCTTTTTGGCGGGGAGCTGTTTTTT.

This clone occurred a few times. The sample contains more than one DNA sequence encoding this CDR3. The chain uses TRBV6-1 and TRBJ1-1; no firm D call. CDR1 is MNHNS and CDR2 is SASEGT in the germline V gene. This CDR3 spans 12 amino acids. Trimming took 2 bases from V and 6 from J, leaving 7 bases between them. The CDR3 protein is CASSERVSEAFF. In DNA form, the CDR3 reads TGTGCCAGCAGTGAAAGGGTCTCTGAAGCTTTCTTT.

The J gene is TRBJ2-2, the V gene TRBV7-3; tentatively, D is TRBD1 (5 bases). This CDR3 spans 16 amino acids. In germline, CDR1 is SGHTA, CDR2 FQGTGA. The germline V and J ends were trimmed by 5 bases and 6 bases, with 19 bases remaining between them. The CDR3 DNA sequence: TGTGCCAGCAGCCTTGACAGTTCTCATCGGTCCGGGGAGCTGTTTTTT. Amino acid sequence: CASSLDSSHRSGELFF.

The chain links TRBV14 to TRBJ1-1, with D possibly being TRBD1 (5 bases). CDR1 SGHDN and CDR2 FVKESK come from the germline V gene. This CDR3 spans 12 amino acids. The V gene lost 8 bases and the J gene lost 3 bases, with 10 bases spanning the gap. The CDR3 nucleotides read TGTGCCAGCGGACCAGGGTACACTGAAGCTTTCTTT. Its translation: CASGPGYTEAFF.

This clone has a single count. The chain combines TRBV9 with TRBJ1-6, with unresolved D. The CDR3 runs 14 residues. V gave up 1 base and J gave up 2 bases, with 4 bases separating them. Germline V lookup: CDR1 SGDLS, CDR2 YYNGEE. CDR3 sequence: CASSVRPYNSPLHF. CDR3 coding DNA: TGTGCCAGCAGCGTAAGGCCCTATAATTCACCCCTCCACTTT.

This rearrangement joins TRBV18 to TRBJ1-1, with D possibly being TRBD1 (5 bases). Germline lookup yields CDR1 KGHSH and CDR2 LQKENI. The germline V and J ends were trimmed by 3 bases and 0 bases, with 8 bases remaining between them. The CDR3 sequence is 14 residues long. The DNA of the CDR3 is TGTGCCAGCTCACCCGGGACTGTGAACACTGAAGCTTTCTTT. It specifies CASSPGTVNTEAFF.

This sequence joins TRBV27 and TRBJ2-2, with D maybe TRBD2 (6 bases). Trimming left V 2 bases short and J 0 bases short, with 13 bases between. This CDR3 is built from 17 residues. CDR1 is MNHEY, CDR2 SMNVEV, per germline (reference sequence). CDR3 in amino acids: CASSLTETSANTGELFF. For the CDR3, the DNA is TGTGCCAGCAGTTTAACAGAGACTAGTGCGAACACCGGGGAGCTGTTTTTT.

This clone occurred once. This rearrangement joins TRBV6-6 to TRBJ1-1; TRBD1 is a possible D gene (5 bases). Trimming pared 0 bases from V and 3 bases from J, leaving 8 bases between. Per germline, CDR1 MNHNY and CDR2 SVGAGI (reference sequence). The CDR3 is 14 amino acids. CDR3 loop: CASSYSSRDTEAFF. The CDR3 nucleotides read TGTGCCAGCAGTTACTCGAGCAGGGACACTGAAGCTTTCTTT.